This passage covers 26 T cell receptor beta chains from one sample sequenced in a study of blood T cell repertoires in COVID-19. TCRdb's table, derived via immunoSEQ multiplex PCR, lists solely in-frame clones and lacks some. The sample has 200,000 to 250,000 clones; roughly 85% are singletons. The sequenced sample consisted of peripheral blood. The receptors come from a woman in her seventies with COVID-19, enrolled during active disease.

The V gene is TRBV4-1, the J gene TRBJ2-5; D unclear. V gave up 1 base and J gave up 4 bases, with 7 bases separating them. This CDR3 contains 13 residues. Germline values: CDR1 MGHRA, CDR2 YSYEKL. CDR3 bases: TGCGCCAGCAGCCAAGTTCCGGGAGAGACCCAGTACTTC. Residues: CASSQVPGETQYF.

This clone was observed a few times. CDR3: CASSQRQGGYNEQFF. In DNA, the CDR3 is TGTGCCAGCAGCCAACGACAGGGGGGATACAATGAGCAGTTCTTC. V and J are TRBV14 and TRBJ2-1; 9 bases fit TRBD1. V was clipped by 2 bases and J by 4 bases; unmatched bases: 3. The CDR3 loop spans 15 amino acids. CDR1 is SGHDN, CDR2 FVKESK, per germline.

V usage is TRBV19 and J usage is TRBJ1-4; D is possibly TRBD1 (6 bases). The CDR3 runs 13 residues. V was clipped by 8 bases and J by 8 bases, with 15 bases between them. Germline lookup yields CDR1 LNHDA and CDR2 SQIVND (reference sequence). The CDR3 sequence is CASRNREREKLFF. In DNA, the CDR3 is TGTGCCAGTCGTAACAGGGAACGGGAAAAACTGTTTTTT.

CDR3 protein: CASSLVRGAAYF. CDR3 in DNA: TGTGCCAGCAGCTTGGTCAGGGGGGCAGCCTATTTT. The chain recombines TRBV5-6 with TRBJ1-3, with 7 bases matching TRBD1. The germline gives CDR1 SGHDT, CDR2 YYEEEE. V shed 0 bases, J shed 16 bases, and the junction held 7 bases outside the gene matches. The CDR3 is 12 residues long. Drawing the rest from reference TRBV5-6 and TRBJ1-3, the complete variable domain is DAGVTQSPTHLIKTRGQQVTLRCSPKSGHDTVSWYQQALGQGPQFIFQYYEEEERQRGNFPDRFSGHQFPNYSSELNVNALLLGDSALYLCASSLVRGAAYFGEGSWLTVV.

The J gene is TRBJ1-2, the V gene TRBV5-3; TRBD1 matches 8 bases. TRBV5-3 is an open reading frame whose function is uncertain. The trim removed 8 bases at V and 1 base at J, leaving 7 bases unmatched. The CDR3 is made up of 14 amino acids. CDR3 DNA: TGTGCCAGCCCCAAACAGGGGGGTAACTATGGCTACACCTTC. Residues: CASPKQGGNYGYTF.

The genes are TRBV7-2 and TRBJ2-1; D may be TRBD1 (6 bases). Trimming shortened V by 1 base and J by 1 base, and 8 bases separated the two germline ends. This CDR3 region has 15 residues. The germline V gene has CDR1 SGHTA and CDR2 FQGNSA. The CDR3 DNA is TGTGCCAGCAGCTTAGAAGGACAGTCCTACAATGAGCAGTTCTTC. This encodes CASSLEGQSYNEQFF. The variable domain in full, with the rest retrieved from reference TRBV7-2 and TRBJ2-1, is GAGVSQSPSNKVTEKGKDVELRCDPISGHTALYWYRQSLGQGLEFLIYFQGNSAPDKSGLPSDRFSAERTGGSVSTLTIQRTQQEDSAVYLCASSLEGQSYNEQFFGPGTRLTVL.

V usage is TRBV5-4 and J usage is TRBJ1-1, with 8 bases identical to TRBD1. The CDR3 sequence is 13 residues long. CDR1 and CDR2 from the germline V gene are SGHNT and YYREEE (reference sequence). J gave up 6 bases and V 3 bases, and 4 bases lay outside the gene matches. The CDR3 coding sequence is TGTGCCAGCAGCTATGGACAGGGATCTGAAGCTTTCTTT. Translated, it gives CASSYGQGSEAFF.

V is TRBV5-5 and J is TRBJ1-6; D ambiguous. The CDR3 loop spans 16 amino acids. Germline CDR1 and CDR2: SGHKS and YYEKEE (reference sequence). The ends were cut back, 1 base at V and 1 base at J, with 9 bases in the middle. CDR3 nucleotides: TGTGCCAGCAGCTTGTGGGGAGGGTCCTATAATTCACCCCTCCACTTT. Protein sequence: CASSLWGGSYNSPLHF. Full variable domain (outside the CDR3, taken from reference TRBV5-5 and TRBJ1-6): DAGVTQSPTHLIKTRGQQVTLRCSPISGHKSVSWYQQVLGQGPQFIFQYYEKEERGRGNFPDRFSARQFPNYSSELNVNALLLGDSALYLCASSLWGGSYNSPLHFGNGTRLTVT.

This chain uses TRBV24-1 with TRBJ2-1; D remains unclear. The CDR3 loop spans 15 amino acids. V was shortened by 4 bases and J by 1 base, with 10 bases between the two germline ends. Germline CDR1 and CDR2: KGHDR and SFDVKD. CDR3: CATSDGRRSYNEQFF. The DNA for the CDR3 is TGTGCCACCAGTGACGGCAGGCGATCCTACAATGAGCAGTTCTTC.

The CDR3 bases are TGTGCCAGCAGATCTAGGCGGGGGCTCCAAGAGACCCAGTACTTC. Protein: CASRSRRGLQETQYF. The chain carries TRBV7-2 and TRBJ2-5; D is perhaps TRBD2 (7 bases). The CDR3 runs to 15 residues. V was shortened by 6 bases and J by 1 base, with 15 bases between the two germline ends. CDR1 and CDR2 from the germline V gene are SGHTA and FQGNSA. The full variable domain, completed using reference TRBV7-2 and TRBJ2-5, is GAGVSQSPSNKVTEKGKDVELRCDPISGHTALYWYRQSLGQGLEFLIYFQGNSAPDKSGLPSDRFSAERTGGSVSTLTIQRTQQEDSAVYLCASRSRRGLQETQYFGPGTRLLVL.

The chain carries TRBV7-2 and TRBJ1-2; TRBD1 is a possible D gene (6 bases). CDR1 SGHTA and CDR2 FQGNSA come from the germline V gene. Trimming pared 4 bases from V and 7 bases from J, leaving 13 bases between. This CDR3 contains 13 residues. Here the CDR3 reads CASSSAGVVGYTF. The CDR3, as DNA: TGTGCCAGCAGCTCGGCAGGGGTGGTTGGCTACACCTTC. The variable domain in full, completed from reference TRBV7-2 and TRBJ1-2, reads GAGVSQSPSNKVTEKGKDVELRCDPISGHTALYWYRQSLGQGLEFLIYFQGNSAPDKSGLPSDRFSAERTGGSVSTLTIQRTQQEDSAVYLCASSSAGVVGYTFGSGTRLTVV.

The chain is built from TRBV6-6 and TRBJ1-1; D gene ambiguous. The germline V gene has CDR1 MNHNY and CDR2 SVGAGI (reference sequence). V was trimmed by 6 bases and J by 0 bases, leaving 14 bases between them. The CDR3 extends over 15 amino acids. The CDR3 is CASRPSASMNTEAFF. The CDR3 DNA sequence: TGTGCCAGCAGACCCAGCGCGAGCATGAACACTGAAGCTTTCTTT.

The chain combines TRBV7-2 with TRBJ2-7, with D uncertain. V was trimmed by 2 bases and J by 3 bases, leaving 11 bases between them. This CDR3 has 14 residues. From germline, CDR1 is SGHTA and CDR2 FQGNSA. The CDR3 DNA reads as TGTGCCAGCAGCTTAACTTTGTCGGGCTACGAGCAGTACTTC. Translated, it gives CASSLTLSGYEQYF.

V usage is TRBV9 and J usage is TRBJ1-1; D may be TRBD1 (6 bases). The CDR3 consists of 14 residues. CDR1 is SGDLS, CDR2 YYNGEE, per germline. V was pared by 4 bases and J by 1 base, with 11 bases between. Here the CDR3 reads CASSTGTGNTEAFF. For the CDR3, the DNA is TGTGCCAGCAGCACAGGGACGGGGAACACTGAAGCTTTCTTT.

This chain joins TRBV19 and TRBJ2-7; D may be TRBD1 (6 bases). CDR3 length: 15 amino acids. V gave up 1 base and J gave up 5 bases, with 15 bases separating them. The germline gives CDR1 LNHDA, CDR2 SQIVND (reference sequence). The CDR3 DNA follows: TGTGCCAGTAGTATAGGGAGAGGGGGTAAGAACGAGCAGTACTTC. Translation gives CASSIGRGGKNEQYF.

The chain employs TRBV11-1 and TRBJ2-7; 7 positions agree with TRBD2. The trim removed 1 base at V and 2 bases at J, leaving 5 bases unmatched. From germline, CDR1 is SGHAT and CDR2 FQDESV (reference sequence). The CDR3 runs 15 residues. The CDR3 DNA reads TGTGCCAGCAGCTTAGGACTAGCTGCCCCCTACGAGCAGTACTTC. It encodes CASSLGLAAPYEQYF.

The rearrangement uses TRBV2 and TRBJ2-2, with D possibly matching TRBD1 (5 bases). This CDR3 has 15 residues. Germline loops: CDR1 SNHLY, CDR2 FYNNEI. V gave up 6 bases and J gave up 2 bases, with 13 bases separating them. CDR3 DNA sequence: TGTGCCAGCAGAGGGCCAGGGAAAAACACCGGGGAGCTGTTTTTT. Translating it yields CASRGPGKNTGELFF.

The chain uses TRBV28 and TRBJ1-3; tentatively, D is TRBD1 (5 bases). The CDR3 runs to 16 residues. The V and J ends lost 5 bases and 0 bases respectively, with 14 bases between them. Germline assignment: CDR1 MDHEN and CDR2 SYDVKM. CDR3 residues: CASSAARGFSGNTIYF. The CDR3 region has the DNA TGTGCCAGCAGTGCTGCCCGGGGGTTCTCTGGAAACACCATATATTTT.

This clone turned up a few times. The gene calls are TRBV30 and TRBJ1-3; D possibly corresponds to TRBD1 (5 bases). Germline CDR1 reads GTSNPN; CDR2 reads SVGIG (reference sequence). This CDR3 comprises 16 residues. The V end was cut by 3 bases, the J end by 2 bases, with 17 bases between. CDR3 residues: CAWSGVGTSTGNTIYF. In DNA, the CDR3 is TGTGCCTGGAGCGGGGTCGGGACTTCCACTGGAAACACCATATATTTT.

The gene calls are TRBV20-1 and TRBJ2-2; perhaps TRBD2 as D (6 bases). From germline, CDR1 is DFQATT and CDR2 SNEGSKA (reference sequence). Between the trimmed V and J ends, which lost 3 bases and 7 bases, there was a span of 12 bases. This CDR3 contains 13 residues. CDR3 nucleotides: TGCAGTGCTAGTTCGGCGGGAAACGGGGAGCTGTTTTTT. Translating it yields CSASSAGNGELFF.

This chain uses TRBV7-2 with TRBJ1-2; D perhaps matches TRBD1 (5 bases). This CDR3 comprises 14 residues. V gave up 4 bases and J gave up 5 bases, with 14 bases separating them. Germline CDR1 SGHTA, CDR2 FQGNSA. The CDR3 is CASSSGGGGYGYTF. In DNA, the CDR3 is TGTGCCAGCAGCTCCGGGGGGGGAGGGTATGGCTACACCTTC.

This clone has just one count. The chain joins TRBV2 to TRBJ2-2; TRBD1 matches 10 bases. Germline V lookup: CDR1 SNHLY, CDR2 FYNNEI. The CDR3 runs 15 residues. The V and J ends lost 5 bases and 1 base, in that order; junction bases with no gene match: 1. Written as DNA, the CDR3 is TGTGCCAGCAGTCGGACAGGGGGGAACACCGGGGAGCTGTTTTTT. Amino acid sequence: CASSRTGGNTGELFF.

The chain links TRBV5-8 to TRBJ2-7, with 7 bases identical to TRBD2. The V and J ends lost 0 bases and 2 bases, in that order; junction bases with no gene match: 11. CDR3 length: 17 amino acids. From germline, CDR1 is SGHTS and CDR2 YDEGEE. The CDR3 DNA reads as TGTGCCAGCAGCTTGGGGGCAGGGACTAAACCCACCTACGAGCAGTACTTC. Protein: CASSLGAGTKPTYEQYF.

The genes are TRBV19 and TRBJ2-2; 7 bases fit TRBD2. This CDR3 has 14 amino acids. The V gene's germline CDR1 is LNHDA and CDR2 SQIVND (reference sequence). The V gene end was trimmed by 8 bases and the J gene end by 3 bases; junction bases not matched to a gene: 6. The CDR3: CASGEGRDTGELFF. The CDR3 DNA reads TGTGCCAGTGGGGAGGGGAGGGACACCGGGGAGCTGTTTTTT. Full variable domain (remainder filled in from reference TRBV19 and TRBJ2-2): DGGITQSPKYLFRKEGQNVTLSCEQNLNHDAMYWYRQDPGQGLRLIYYSQIVNDFQKGDIAEGYSVSREKKESFPLTVTSAQKNPTAFYLCASGEGRDTGELFFGEGSRLTVL.

This clone was recorded once. CDR3 region: CASTQWGTSGYNEQFF. The CDR3, as DNA: TGTGCCAGCACCCAATGGGGGACTAGCGGATACAATGAGCAGTTCTTC. The gene calls are TRBV11-2 and TRBJ2-1, with TRBD2 identical over 11 bases. Germline loops: CDR1 SGHAT, CDR2 FQNNGV. The length of the CDR3 is 16 residues. The J segment lost 4 bases and the V segment lost 7 bases, leaving 9 bases of the junction unmatched.

This clone was observed a single time. This chain joins TRBV28 and TRBJ1-5; 7 bases fit TRBD1. The CDR3 is 14 amino acids. The germline V gene has CDR1 MDHEN and CDR2 SYDVKM. The V segment lost 6 bases and the J segment 0 bases; nucleotides outside the gene matches: 2. The CDR3 region has the DNA TGTGCCAGCAGACCAGGGGGTAGCAATCAGCCCCAGCATTTT. Amino acids: CASRPGGSNQPQHF. Combining the CDR3 with reference TRBV28 and TRBJ1-5 gives the whole variable domain DVKVTQSSRYLVKRTGEKVFLECVQDMDHENMFWYRQDPGLGLRLIYFSYDVKMKEKGDIPEGYSVSREKKERFSLILESASTNQTSMYLCASRPGGSNQPQHFGDGTRLSIL.